The entry below gives a single T cell receptor beta chain sequence along with its context. The germline CDR1 and CDR2 sequences are PRHDT and FYEKMQ (reference sequence). The CDR3 is 15 amino acids. J gave up 7 bases and V 4 bases, and 12 bases lay outside the gene matches. This sample is drawn from a study of blood T cell repertoires in COVID-19. Across the study: The United States, Italy and Spain provided the acute and convalescent COVID-19 samples. The analysed material was cDNA or gDNA that came from T cells, B-cell-depleted T cells, or PBMCs.

In the original analysis: For nucleated cells, counts were estimated from reference gene primer amplification. Sequenced by immunoSEQ multiplex PCR; TCRdb stores in-frame clones only, minus some. Clone size and V and J calls were adopted from that table, with D and trimming inferred from the DNA. The sample consists of about 250,000 clones, roughly 82% of them appearing once. The sequence was obtained from a woman of 80 years or more with active or convalescent COVID-19. The V and J genes are TRBV13 and TRBJ2-7; TRBD1 matches 8 bases. The sequenced sample consisted of peripheral blood. The CDR3 DNA reads TGTGCCAGCAGCTCGCGGGACAGGTTGGTGGAAGAGCAGTACTTC. Its translation is CASSSRDRLVEEQYF. The variable domain in full, completed from reference TRBV13 and TRBJ2-7, reads AAGVIQSPRHLIKEKRETATLKCYPIPRHDTVYWYQQGPGQDPQFLISFYEKMQSDKGSIPDRFSAQQFSDYHSELNMSSLELGDSALYFCASSSRDRLVEEQYFGPGTRLTVT.